These 20 T cell receptor beta chains originate from one sample sequenced in a study of radiotherapy plus CTLA-4 blockade in lung cancer (dated 2018 in TCRdb). The library relied on the immunoSEQ multiplex PCR assay. TCRdb stores this immuneACCESS table with in-frame sequences only. Part of the clones is absent; in the studies checked, under half of the shortfall reflects unresolved V genes, and no reason is known for the rest. Within this sample are around 110,000 clones, with more than 75% of them counted one time only. The ten largest clones capture roughly 3.1% of the sample. This specimen consisted of peripheral blood, obtained from a patient treated with radiotherapy plus ipilimumab. The receptors derive from a human donor with non-small cell lung cancer that progressed on radiotherapy plus ipilimumab. Some clones in this sample may be carry-over from other donors' samples.

The chain employs TRBV7-3 and TRBJ2-1; D gene unclear. CDR1 is SGHTA, CDR2 FQGTGA, per germline. The CDR3 runs to 12 residues. Trimming took off 5 bases at V and 9 bases at J, with 11 bases between the two ends. DNA for the CDR3: TGTGCCAGCAGCCTCCAGTTGGGTGAGCAGTTCTTC. Encoded protein: CASSLQLGEQFF.

DNA for the CDR3: TGTGCCAGCAGTGAACAGGGTAGCTCCTACAATGAGCAGTTCTTC. Protein sequence: CASSEQGSSYNEQFF. The chain couples TRBV2 to TRBJ2-1; perhaps TRBD1 as D (5 bases). Germline V CDR1 and CDR2: SNHLY, FYNNEI. The CDR3 runs 15 residues. V was clipped by 2 bases and J by 0 bases, with 8 bases between them.

V usage is TRBV7-3 and J usage is TRBJ2-1; 12 bases line up with TRBD1. Germline lookup yields CDR1 SGHTA and CDR2 FQGTGA. The V and J ends lost 3 bases and 8 bases, in that order; junction bases with no gene match: 8. The CDR3 loop spans 16 amino acids. CDR3 in DNA: TGTGCCAGCAGCTTTCAAGGGACAGGGGGCTCAGATGAGCAGTTCTTC. It yields the protein CASSFQGTGGSDEQFF.

This rearrangement joins TRBV5-1 to TRBJ2-1; 14 bases match TRBD2. The CDR3 has 19 amino acids. Germline V CDR1 and CDR2: SGHRS, YFSETQ. V dropped 0 bases and J dropped 1; count of bases not matched to a gene: 6. The CDR3 here is CASSLAMTSGGASYNEQFF. CDR3 sequence (DNA): TGCGCCAGCAGCTTGGCCATGACTAGCGGGGGGGCTTCCTACAATGAGCAGTTCTTC. Full variable domain (missing parts from reference TRBV5-1 and TRBJ2-1): KAGVTQTPRYLIKTRGQQVTLSCSPISGHRSVSWYQQTPGQGLQFLFEYFSETQRNKGNFPGRFSGRQFSNSRSEMNVSTLELGDSALYLCASSLAMTSGGASYNEQFFGPGTRLTVL.

This chain links TRBV25-1 with TRBJ1-2; D may be TRBD1 (5 bases). The CDR3 totals 16 residues. V lost 4 bases to trimming and J lost 4 bases, with 19 bases between them. CDR1 is MGHDK and CDR2 is SYGVNS in the germline V gene. The CDR3 nucleotides are TGTGCCAGCAGTGCTGATCTTGGCAGGGCGAGCTATGGCTACACCTTC. Protein: CASSADLGRASYGYTF.

This chain connects TRBV18 to TRBJ2-1, with a tentative D call TRBD2 (5 bases). CDR1 KGHSH and CDR2 LQKENI come from the germline V gene. The CDR3 is 13 residues long. V was pared by 6 bases and J by 8 bases, with 14 bases between. The CDR3 region is CASSPEGRYEQFF. The DNA of the CDR3 is TGTGCCAGCTCCCCTGAGGGTCGATATGAGCAGTTCTTC.

About this clone itself: Other DNA sequences of this sample code for an identical CDR3. The chain couples TRBV7-3 to TRBJ1-2, with 9 bases that match TRBD1. This CDR3 has 13 residues. The germline V gene encodes CDR1 SGHTA and CDR2 FQGTGA. Germline trimming cut 5 bases from V and 5 bases from J; bases unmatched to any gene: 3. The CDR3, as DNA: TGTGCCAGCAGCCTAGGACAGGGGTATGGCTACACCTTC. It yields the protein CASSLGQGYGYTF.

The chain carries TRBV5-6 and TRBJ2-6, with D possibly being TRBD1 (5 bases). The CDR3 loop spans 15 amino acids. Germline assignment: CDR1 SGHDT and CDR2 YYEEEE. Trimming removed 4 bases at V and 4 bases at J, with 12 bases between. CDR3 DNA sequence: TGTGCCAGCAGCACAGGTGGATCCGGGGCCAACGTCCTGACTTTC. This translates into CASSTGGSGANVLTF.

There are a few counts of this clone. The chain couples TRBV6-5 to TRBJ1-1; possible D gene TRBD1, 5 bases. The CDR3 loop spans 14 amino acids. V lost 4 bases and J lost 5, with 14 bases in between. Germline V gene sequence: CDR1 MNHEY, CDR2 SVGAGI. The CDR3 loop reads CASSSPTGRTEAFF. The CDR3 DNA reads TGTGCCAGCAGTTCCCCGACGGGGCGGACTGAAGCTTTCTTT.

The chain combines TRBV28 with TRBJ1-1; D ambiguous. The CDR3 sequence is 15 residues long. The V and J ends lost 2 bases and 3 bases respectively, with 13 bases between them. Germline values: CDR1 MDHEN, CDR2 SYDVKM. In nucleotides, the CDR3 is TGTGCCAGCAGTTTAGCCTACTGGGGAGACACTGAAGCTTTCTTT. The encoded protein is CASSLAYWGDTEAFF.

The chain combines TRBV19 with TRBJ2-5; 9 bases match TRBD2. J lost 2 bases, V lost 4 bases, and 5 bases had no gene match. Germline CDR1 and CDR2: LNHDA and SQIVND (reference sequence). This CDR3 region has 15 residues. The CDR3 DNA is TGTGCCAGTAGTAAGCGGGGGGACCCTCAAGAGACCCAGTACTTC. Encoded protein: CASSKRGDPQETQYF.

In the case of this clone: Other DNA sequences in this sample translate to the same CDR3. This chain joins TRBV11-3 and TRBJ2-3, with TRBD2 identical over 7 bases. The length of the CDR3 is 14 residues. Germline assignment: CDR1 SGHNT and CDR2 YENEEA. Trimming cost V 1 base and J 3 bases; bases outside gene matches: 1. The CDR3 sequence: CASSLGLATDTQYF. CDR3 DNA: TGTGCCAGCAGCTTAGGACTAGCAACAGATACGCAGTATTTT.

The V gene is TRBV2, the J gene TRBJ2-3; D unresolved. The V end was cut by 5 bases, the J end by 2 bases, with 2 bases between. The germline gives CDR1 SNHLY, CDR2 FYNNEI. The CDR3 length is 11 residues. For the CDR3, the DNA is TGTGCCAGCAGTTACACAGATACGCAGTATTTT. Its translation: CASSYTDTQYF.

The CDR3 region has the DNA TGTGCCAGCAGCCCGCACCGCCGCTCAGTACAAAAAAACTCTGGGGCCAACGTCCTGACTTTC. The encoded protein is CASSPHRRSVQKNSGANVLTF. The V and J genes are TRBV7-8 and TRBJ2-6; D is undetermined. CDR1 SGHVS and CDR2 FQNEAQ come from the germline V gene. V shed 5 bases and J shed 0 bases, with 26 bases lying between them. The CDR3 has 21 residues.

The V and J genes are TRBV13 and TRBJ2-3; possible D gene TRBD2, 5 bases. Germline lookup yields CDR1 PRHDT and CDR2 FYEKMQ (reference sequence). The CDR3 sequence is 18 residues long. Trimming pared 4 bases from V and 4 bases from J, leaving 24 bases between. The CDR3 bases are TGTGCCAGCAGCTCCCGTGGCCGGACCGGGGATTTGGCAGATACGCAGTATTTT. Amino acids: CASSSRGRTGDLADTQYF.

J is TRBJ1-6 and V is TRBV6-1; tentative D call: TRBD1 (6 bases). CDR3 length: 14 amino acids. Germline CDR1 reads MNHNS; CDR2 reads SASEGT. With 7 bases removed from V and 8 bases from J, the gap between germline ends came to 15 bases. The CDR3 DNA reads as TGTGCCAGCACATCGGGGGCGTTGGATTCACCCCTCCACTTT. Translated: CASTSGALDSPLHF.

V and J are TRBV13 and TRBJ2-3; perhaps TRBD2 as D (6 bases). Germline V lookup: CDR1 PRHDT, CDR2 FYEKMQ (reference sequence). The CDR3 contains 15 residues. With 4 bases removed from V and 1 base from J, the gap between germline ends came to 12 bases. DNA for the CDR3: TGTGCCAGCAGCTCGGGGGACGGACGCACAGATACGCAGTATTTT. Translating it yields CASSSGDGRTDTQYF. Combining the CDR3 with reference TRBV13 and TRBJ2-3 gives the whole variable domain AAGVIQSPRHLIKEKRETATLKCYPIPRHDTVYWYQQGPGQDPQFLISFYEKMQSDKGSIPDRFSAQQFSDYHSELNMSSLELGDSALYFCASSSGDGRTDTQYFGPGTRLTVL.

This rearrangement joins TRBV7-3 to TRBJ1-6, with 7 bases matching TRBD1. The CDR3 has 14 residues. Trimming removed 3 bases from V and 7 bases from J; junction bases left unmatched: 3. Germline loops: CDR1 SGHTA, CDR2 FQGTGA. This CDR3 reads CASSLTGRNSPLHF. In DNA form, the CDR3 reads TGTGCCAGCAGCTTGACAGGGAGGAATTCACCCCTCCACTTT.

The J gene is TRBJ2-7, the V gene TRBV5-1, with 8 bases matching TRBD1. J gave up 5 bases and V 4 bases, and 8 bases lay outside the gene matches. The CDR3 length is 14 residues. Germline CDR1 SGHRS, CDR2 YFSETQ. As DNA, the CDR3 is TGCGCCAGCAGCAACTCGGACAGGGCAGACGAGCAGTACTTC. The encoded protein is CASSNSDRADEQYF.

The V gene is TRBV5-1, the J gene TRBJ1-3; D is unresolved. V was trimmed by 0 bases and J by 0 bases, leaving 10 bases between them. This CDR3 contains 16 residues. Germline V gives CDR1 SGHRS, CDR2 YFSETQ. The CDR3 region has the DNA TGCGCCAGCAGCTTGGGTGGAACGAGCTCTGGAAACACCATATATTTT. It codes for CASSLGGTSSGNTIYF.